Reported below is one TCR beta chain. These data come from a study of blood T cell repertoires in COVID-19. In the study overall: Material from acute and convalescent COVID-19 was sourced from the United States, Italy and Spain. The cDNA or gDNA used as material had been derived from T cells, B-cell-depleted T cells, or PBMCs.

Germline CDR1 reads LGHDT; CDR2 reads YNNKEL (reference sequence). V lost 0 bases, J lost 0 bases, and 12 bases lay in between. This CDR3 has 17 residues. Authors' data handling: Scientists estimated how many nucleated cells there were by amplifying reference gene primers. TCRdb's copy holds only in-frame clones and misses some; the assay was immunoSEQ multiplex PCR. That table furnishes V, J and clone size, whereas the DNA furnished D and trimming. The sample has 45,000 to 70,000 clones, roughly 78% seen once; the top ten hold roughly 8.7%. The chain links TRBV3-1 (or the pseudogene TRBV3-2) to TRBJ1-3; D gene unclear. This TCR came from a woman of 80 years or more with acute or convalescent COVID-19. Material: peripheral blood. DNA for the CDR3: TGTGCCAGCAGCCAAGAATTCGAGCTTTACTCTGGAAACACCATATATTTT. It translates to CASSQEFELYSGNTIYF.